The clone carrying this TCR beta chain showed up just a few times. Its specificity is not known. The CDR3 extends over 14 amino acids. Germline CDR1 is SEHNR and CDR2 is FQNEAQ (reference sequence). With 7 bases clipped from V and 4 bases from J, the junction kept 7 bases outside the gene matches. The isolated RNA, all of it, was reverse transcribed, so expressed TCRB transcripts were what got sequenced. Naive, central memory and regulatory T cell samples yielded about 3.9 million reads on average. Repertoires were generated with immunoSEQ multiplex PCR, while TCRdb's copy carries only in-frame clones and drops some. The repertoire consists of a few hundred thousand clones, with roughly 14% occurring once and the leading ten covering about 0.02%. This specimen belongs to a study of beta chain features in type 1 diabetes. General observations from the study: In every one of the four CD4+ subsets, TCRB CDR3s were moderately but significantly shorter in Type 1 diabetes patients.

Sequenced sample: naive CD4+ T cells from blood. The genes are TRBV7-9 and TRBJ1-1, with TRBD1 matching 9 bases. The sequence came from a man aged 25 to 40 with type 1 diabetes. The CDR3 DNA is TGTGCCAGCACCCGGACAGGGGTGAGCACTGAAGCTTTCTTT. Translation gives CASTRTGVSTEAFF.